The rows below give T cell receptor beta chains drawn from one sample of a study of beta chain features in type 1 diabetes. TCRdb's copy holds only in-frame clones and misses some; the assay was immunoSEQ multiplex PCR. Of 300,000 or so clones in the sample, roughly an eighth were seen once. Sequenced: naive CD4+ T cells from blood. These receptors were collected from a man aged 25-45 years with type 1 diabetes. Each CDR3 is given with its conserved first and last residue.

j_gene: TRBJ1-1
v_gene: TRBV5-4
CDR3aa: CASSRDTHTEAFF

j_gene: TRBJ2-1
v_gene: TRBV5-1
CDR3aa: CASSVLGGSGDEQFF

j_gene: TRBJ1-1
v_gene: TRBV11-2
CDR3aa: CASSQDRGRVTEAFF

j_gene: TRBJ2-1
v_gene: TRBV14
CDR3aa: CASNTYSGAYNEQFF

j_gene: TRBJ1-5
v_gene: TRBV2
CDR3aa: CASSVTFADQPQHF

j_gene: TRBJ2-3
v_gene: TRBV4-3
CDR3aa: CASSHGQTSMSTDTQYF

j_gene: TRBJ2-1
v_gene: TRBV2
CDR3aa: CASSEQRSFGHSDEQFF

j_gene: TRBJ1-1
v_gene: TRBV27
CDR3aa: CASCSGGADTEAFF

j_gene: TRBJ2-7
v_gene: TRBV27
CDR3aa: CASSFGTSPIYEQYF

j_gene: TRBJ1-1
v_gene: TRBV5-1
CDR3aa: CASSLGPGKKNTEAFF

j_gene: TRBJ2-7
v_gene: TRBV5-1
CDR3aa: CASSLHQREPTYEQYF

j_gene: TRBJ2-1
v_gene: TRBV15
CDR3aa: CATRTSGYNEQFF

j_gene: TRBJ2-2
v_gene: TRBV7-3
CDR3aa: CASSPRLAGELFF

j_gene: TRBJ2-1
v_gene: TRBV5-4
CDR3aa: CASSLGTSGNNEQFF

j_gene: TRBJ2-3
v_gene: TRBV15
CDR3aa: CATSRGNSGSADTQYF

j_gene: TRBJ1-2
v_gene: TRBV7-9
CDR3aa: CASSLETGANYGYTF

j_gene: TRBJ1-3
v_gene: TRBV4-3
CDR3aa: CASSQGTGQAVNTIYF

j_gene: TRBJ1-5
v_gene: TRBV7-9
CDR3aa: CASSRAGTGGSRSQPQHF

j_gene: TRBJ2-1
v_gene: TRBV30
CDR3aa: CASQGASGSYNEQFF

j_gene: TRBJ2-1
v_gene: TRBV28
CDR3aa: CASSLRGQAYNEQFF

j_gene: TRBJ2-1
v_gene: TRBV5-1
CDR3aa: CASSVPEREISSNEQFF

j_gene: TRBJ1-1
v_gene: TRBV18
CDR3aa: CASSFVNTGQNTEAFF

j_gene: TRBJ2-2
v_gene: TRBV9
CDR3aa: CASRLASNTGELFF

j_gene: TRBJ2-7
v_gene: TRBV5-5
CDR3aa: CASRARGNPYEQYF

j_gene: TRBJ2-7
v_gene: TRBV15
CDR3aa: CATSRTSGLISYEQYF

j_gene: TRBJ2-7
v_gene: TRBV6-6
CDR3aa: CASSPLQGEQYF

j_gene: TRBJ2-1
v_gene: TRBV27
CDR3aa: CASSTSLAGFYNEQFF

j_gene: TRBJ2-6
v_gene: TRBV15
CDR3aa: CATRRAIATGANVLTF

j_gene: TRBJ2-7
v_gene: TRBV28
CDR3aa: CASSFGDRAVEQYF

j_gene: TRBJ2-7
v_gene: TRBV6-5
CDR3aa: CASSSGGGSYEQYF

j_gene: TRBJ1-1
v_gene: TRBV6-5
CDR3aa: CASSYSNQGNTEAFF

j_gene: TRBJ1-5
v_gene: TRBV7-9
CDR3aa: CASSFDRGEHF

j_gene: TRBJ2-2
v_gene: TRBV19
CDR3aa: CASEPGQTNTGELFF

j_gene: TRBJ2-4
v_gene: TRBV5-1
CDR3aa: CASSLATGSKNIQYF

j_gene: TRBJ1-4
v_gene: TRBV10-3
CDR3aa: CAISEGRTATNEKLFF

j_gene: TRBJ2-2
v_gene: TRBV19
CDR3aa: CAILRNTGELFF

j_gene: TRBJ2-1
v_gene: TRBV9
CDR3aa: CASSLLGVAEQFF

j_gene: TRBJ2-7
v_gene: TRBV4-3
CDR3aa: CASSQDAHGEQYF

j_gene: TRBJ2-1
v_gene: TRBV11-2
CDR3aa: CASSFAGYNEQFF

j_gene: TRBJ1-2
v_gene: TRBV14
CDR3aa: CASSPIGGSYGYTF

j_gene: TRBJ2-5
v_gene: TRBV6-1
CDR3aa: CASSPLTGTETQYF

j_gene: TRBJ2-5
v_gene: TRBV4-1
CDR3aa: CASSPRPSGRAIETQYF

j_gene: TRBJ2-3
v_gene: TRBV29-1
CDR3aa: CSVGLGGTDTQYF

j_gene: TRBJ1-2
v_gene: TRBV28
CDR3aa: CASSQDRLYGYTF

j_gene: TRBJ2-7
v_gene: TRBV29-1
CDR3aa: CSVEDPTSREQYF

j_gene: TRBJ2-1
v_gene: TRBV4-3
CDR3aa: CASSTLAGGDNEQFF

j_gene: TRBJ2-7
v_gene: TRBV25-1
CDR3aa: CASSEFGTGTYEQYF